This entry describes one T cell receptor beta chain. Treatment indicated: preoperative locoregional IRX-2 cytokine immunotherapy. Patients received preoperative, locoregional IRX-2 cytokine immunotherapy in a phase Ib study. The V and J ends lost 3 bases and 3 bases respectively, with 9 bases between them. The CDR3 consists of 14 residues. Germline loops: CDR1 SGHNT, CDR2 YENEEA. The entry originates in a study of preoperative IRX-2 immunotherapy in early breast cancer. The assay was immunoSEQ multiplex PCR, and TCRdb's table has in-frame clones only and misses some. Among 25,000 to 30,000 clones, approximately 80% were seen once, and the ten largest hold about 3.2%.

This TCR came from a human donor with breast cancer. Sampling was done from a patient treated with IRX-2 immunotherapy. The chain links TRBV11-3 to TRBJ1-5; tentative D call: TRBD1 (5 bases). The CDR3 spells CASSLGQLNQPQHF. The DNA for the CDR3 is TGTGCCAGCAGCTTGGGGCAGCTCAATCAGCCCCAGCATTTT.